This T cell receptor (beta chain) derives from a study of tumor-infiltrating lymphocytes in glioblastoma multiforme. Study-wide points: The TCR and somatic mutation analysis included just one glioblastoma patient. Detected clone frequencies may not reflect cell counts, being RNA-based.

The germline V gene encodes CDR1 SEHNR and CDR2 FQNEAQ (reference sequence). The CDR3 loop spans 17 amino acids. Three nested ARM-PCR rounds with V-beta and C-beta primers built TCRB libraries. TCRdb passed the multiplex PCR reads through MiXCR, listing each CDR3 protein once. Of 10,000 or so distinct CDR3 sequences in the sample, approximately 71% are singletons; the top ten hold approximately 41%. In the case of this clonotype: Its antigen remains unidentified. At one end, the junction sequence differs from germline, possibly due to a read error.

This chain joins TRBV7-9 and TRBJ2-3; 8 bases are shared with TRBD2. What was sequenced was brain tumor tissue. The TCR was taken from a male donor with glioblastoma. The CDR3 DNA sequence: TGTGCCAGCAGATTAACGGAGGGACTAGTAGGCACAGACACGCGGTATTTT. It specifies CASRLTEGLVGTDTRYF.